This paragraph reports one T cell receptor beta chain. Antigen specificity is unknown. Arm-PCR with iRepertoire HTBI primers amplified the CDR3 regions for these TCR beta libraries. Original data processing: From all samples, identification returned some 13 TRBJ and about 63 TRBV segments. TCRdb recomputed calls from the multiplex PCR reads with MiXCR, one row per CDR3 protein. These V and J calls derive from TCRdb rather than the authors' analysis. The sample includes 450,000 to 700,000 distinct CDR3 sequences, roughly 13% of them seen just once. This sample stems from a study of regulatory T cells in long-lasting Graves disease. Time point meaning: newly diagnosed GD, antithyroid drugs for less than 3 months. RNA isolated from PBMCs was used to make the TCR library. The germline V gene encodes CDR1 LNHDA and CDR2 SQIVND (reference sequence). The CDR3 contains 15 residues. V was shortened by 3 bases and J by 1 base, with 10 bases between the two germline ends.

General study findings and limits: Whereas about 870 public clonotypes were shared by new patients, persistent patients shared more, at a few thousand.

The same data also contributed to another study, on T cells in Graves' hyperthyroidism and ophthalmopathy.

The origin of this receptor is a man aged 25-45 years with Graves disease. Specimen: peripheral blood mononuclear cells (PBMCs), collected at new diagnosis, from a patient treated with antithyroid drugs. V gene TRBV19 combines with J gene TRBJ1-5; D unresolved. The CDR3 here is CASSIVARSNQPQHF. CDR3 coding DNA: TGTGCCAGTAGTATTGTCGCACGAAGCAATCAGCCCCAGCATTTT.